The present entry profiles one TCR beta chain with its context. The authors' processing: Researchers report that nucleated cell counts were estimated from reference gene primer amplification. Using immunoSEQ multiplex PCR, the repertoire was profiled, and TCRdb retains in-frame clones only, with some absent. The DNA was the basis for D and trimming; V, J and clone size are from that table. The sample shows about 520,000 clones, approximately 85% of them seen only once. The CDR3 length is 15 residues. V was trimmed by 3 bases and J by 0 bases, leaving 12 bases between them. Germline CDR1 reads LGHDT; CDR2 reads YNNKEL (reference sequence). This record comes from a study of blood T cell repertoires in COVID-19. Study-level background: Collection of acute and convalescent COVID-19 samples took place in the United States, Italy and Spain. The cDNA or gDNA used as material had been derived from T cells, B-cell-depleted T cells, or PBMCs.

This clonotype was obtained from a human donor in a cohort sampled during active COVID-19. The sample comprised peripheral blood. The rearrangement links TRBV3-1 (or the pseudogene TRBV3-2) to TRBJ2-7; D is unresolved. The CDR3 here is CASSQEQISSYEQYF. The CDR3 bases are TGTGCCAGCAGCCAGGAGCAGATAAGCTCCTACGAGCAGTACTTC.